Listed below are T cell receptor beta chains from one sample, sequenced in a study of blood T cell repertoires in COVID-19. The method was immunoSEQ multiplex PCR; TCRdb's version includes in-frame clones alone and lacks a portion of them. In the table there are 200,000 to 250,000 clones, about nine tenths of which are singletons. Sample: peripheral blood. Receptors were obtained from a woman younger than 45 with COVID-19, enrolled during active disease. The conserved cysteine and the conserved F or W are not part of the CDR3 here. Some rows have no size entry. The others give once, few or many, or a class for an expanded clone.

NA	TRBV7-9	TRBJ1-2	ASSWTGGYT
NA	TRBV7-2	TRBJ1-5	ASSLYQVSNQPQH
NA	TRBV4-2	TRBJ1-6	ASSARDRVPSLH
NA	TRBV5-4	TRBJ2-5	ASSLGLAGFQETQY
NA	TRBV7-9	TRBJ2-7	ASSAPGQPSYEQY
NA	TRBV19	TRBJ2-2	ASSILAGEGGELF
NA	TRBV6-2/TRBV6-3	TRBJ1-1	ASSYPRTGGVDVDTEAF
few	TRBV4-3	TRBJ1-1	ASSQEPRGNTEAF
NA	TRBV6-5	TRBJ2-2	ASSRQGAGELF
few	TRBV6-5	TRBJ2-5	ASKGRATIPETQY
NA	TRBV4-3	TRBJ1-3	ASSQDHFSGNTIY
once	TRBV28	TRBJ2-3	ASSSWGRTDTQY
NA	TRBV10-1	TRBJ2-3	ASSDQTSASTDTQY
NA	TRBV15	TRBJ1-5	ATNTPGTGSIFSNQPQH
NA	TRBV28	TRBJ2-3	ASSQPGLAGTSRKY
NA	TRBV18	TRBJ2-1	ASSPYFGGDSSYNEQF
NA	TRBV7-2	TRBJ2-1	ASSASGTRNNEQF
NA	TRBV12-5	TRBJ1-1	ASGLDRVNRAF
NA	TRBV4-1	TRBJ1-2	ASSQGNSLNYGYT
NA	TRBV7-2	TRBJ2-5	ASSLTRDETQY
once	TRBV9	TRBJ2-3	ASSRGYDMGTDTQY
NA	TRBV6-2/TRBV6-3	TRBJ2-2	ASSYIGRAMNTGELF
NA	TRBV10-3	TRBJ2-3	AISEMEGGGPTDTQY
NA	TRBV2	TRBJ2-3	ASSQLQGAPDTQY
NA	TRBV10-2	TRBJ2-3	ASSTSDTQY
NA	TRBV5-1	TRBJ2-2	ASSPGLAGGTFTGELF
NA	TRBV4-1	TRBJ1-5	ASSPYVHGNSNQPQH
NA	TRBV2	TRBJ1-5	ASSEVGGGGPQH
NA	TRBV19	TRBJ2-2	ASSGRQGTGELF
NA	TRBV6-1	TRBJ1-1	ASSEKQGAAAF
NA	TRBV5-1	TRBJ1-1	ASSGSGQVTEAF
NA	TRBV5-4	TRBJ1-2	ASSLEGQGARGYT
once	TRBV7-9	TRBJ2-5	ASSASGSRETQY
once	TRBV30	TRBJ2-3	AWSVDRVTDTQY
NA	TRBV27	TRBJ1-6	ASSLRITLSSYNSPLH
NA	TRBV20-1	TRBJ1-5	SASPGQGRETQH
NA	TRBV6-5	TRBJ2-7	ASSFSRTYEQY
NA	TRBV11-2	TRBJ1-5	ASSLDRGQPQH
once	TRBV6-2/TRBV6-3	TRBJ2-1	ASSYGLYGTSGFLSYNEQF
NA	TRBV29-1	TRBJ1-5	SVAGYSNQPQH
NA	TRBV11-2	TRBJ2-1	ASSLDSGDLSFYNEQF
NA	TRBV7-9	TRBJ1-1	ASSFPLNTEAF
once	TRBV6-5	TRBJ2-1	ASRKGQGSYNEQF
NA	TRBV6-2/TRBV6-3	TRBJ1-5	ASSYGRVSNQPQH
NA	TRBV29-1	TRBJ2-1	SVEGQVSYNEQF
NA	TRBV28	TRBJ2-2	ASSPPGQGDLLRTGELF
NA	TRBV9	TRBJ2-1	ASSGGLAGTPYNEQF
once	TRBV6-2/TRBV6-3	TRBJ2-1	ASSPGLYNEQF
NA	TRBV9	TRBJ2-5	ASSPRAASGTQETQY
NA	TRBV6-4	TRBJ1-2	ASSGVRGRIYGYT
NA	TRBV19	TRBJ2-7	ASTRQGSGEQY
NA	TRBV19	TRBJ2-4	ASSIQRRDIQY
NA	TRBV3-1/TRBV3-2	TRBJ2-3	ASSQEARAYTDTQY
NA	TRBV7-2	TRBJ2-7	ASSLLAGASYEQY
NA	TRBV5-8	TRBJ2-2	ASSSGTLRGGELF
NA	TRBV7-6	TRBJ1-5	ASSLRGSRDSNSNQPQH
once	TRBV3-1/TRBV3-2	TRBJ2-1	ASSQRVSGRGDEQF
once	TRBV3-1/TRBV3-2	TRBJ1-2	ASSQDLTGGGYT
NA	TRBV28	TRBJ1-1	ASSLRGTGNTEAF